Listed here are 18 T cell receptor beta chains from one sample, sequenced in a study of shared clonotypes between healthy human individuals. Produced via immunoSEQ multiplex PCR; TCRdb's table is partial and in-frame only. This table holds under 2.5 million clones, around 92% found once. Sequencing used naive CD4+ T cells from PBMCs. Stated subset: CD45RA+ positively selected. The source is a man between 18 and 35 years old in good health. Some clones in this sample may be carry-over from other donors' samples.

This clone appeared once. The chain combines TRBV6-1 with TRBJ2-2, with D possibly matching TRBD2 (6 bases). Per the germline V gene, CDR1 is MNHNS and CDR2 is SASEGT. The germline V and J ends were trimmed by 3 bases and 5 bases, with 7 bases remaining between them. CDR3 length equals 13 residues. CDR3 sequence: CASSEEGTGELFF. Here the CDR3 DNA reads TGTGCCAGCAGTGAGGAGGGAACCGGGGAGCTGTTTTTT.

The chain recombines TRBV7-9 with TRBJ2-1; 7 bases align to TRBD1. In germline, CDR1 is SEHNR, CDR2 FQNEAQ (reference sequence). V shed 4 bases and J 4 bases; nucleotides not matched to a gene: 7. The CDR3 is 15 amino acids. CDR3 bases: TGTGCCAGCAGCTCTGACGGGACAGCATACAATGAGCAGTTCTTC. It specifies CASSSDGTAYNEQFF.

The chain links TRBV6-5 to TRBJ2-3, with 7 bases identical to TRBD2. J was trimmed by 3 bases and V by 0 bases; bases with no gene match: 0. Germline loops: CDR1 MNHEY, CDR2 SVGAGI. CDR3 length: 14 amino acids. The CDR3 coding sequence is TGTGCCAGCAGTTACTCAGCGGGGACAGATACGCAGTATTTT. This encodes CASSYSAGTDTQYF.

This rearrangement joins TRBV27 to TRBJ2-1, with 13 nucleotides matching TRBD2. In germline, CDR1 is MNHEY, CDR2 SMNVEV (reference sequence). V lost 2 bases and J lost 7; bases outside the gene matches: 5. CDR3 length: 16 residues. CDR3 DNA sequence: TGTGCCAGCAGTTTACGGACTAGCGGGAGAGGGAATGAGCAGTTCTTC. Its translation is CASSLRTSGRGNEQFF.

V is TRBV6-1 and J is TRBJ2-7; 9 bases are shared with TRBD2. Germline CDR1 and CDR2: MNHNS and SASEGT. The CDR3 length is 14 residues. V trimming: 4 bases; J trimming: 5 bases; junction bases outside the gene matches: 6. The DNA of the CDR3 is TGTGCCAGCAGTGGAACTAGCGGGTCCAACGAGCAGTACTTC. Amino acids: CASSGTSGSNEQYF.

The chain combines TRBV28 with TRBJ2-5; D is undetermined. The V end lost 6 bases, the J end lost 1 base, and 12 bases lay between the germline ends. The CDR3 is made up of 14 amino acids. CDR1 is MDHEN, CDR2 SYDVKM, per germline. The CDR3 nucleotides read TGTGCCAGCAGCCGCGGAGACTTCCAAGAGACCCAGTACTTC. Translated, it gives CASSRGDFQETQYF.

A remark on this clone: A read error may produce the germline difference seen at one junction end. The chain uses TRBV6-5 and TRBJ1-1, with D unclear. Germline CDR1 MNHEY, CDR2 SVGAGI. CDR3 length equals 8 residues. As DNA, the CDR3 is TGTGCCAGCAGTTATTTGCCCTTT. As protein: CASSYLPF.

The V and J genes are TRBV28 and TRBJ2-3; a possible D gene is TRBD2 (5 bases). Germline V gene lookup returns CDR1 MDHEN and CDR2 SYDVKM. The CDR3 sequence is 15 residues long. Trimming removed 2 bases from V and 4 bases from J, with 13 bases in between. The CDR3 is CASSLPAARADTQYF. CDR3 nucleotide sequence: TGTGCCAGCAGTTTACCGGCGGCGCGGGCAGATACGCAGTATTTT.

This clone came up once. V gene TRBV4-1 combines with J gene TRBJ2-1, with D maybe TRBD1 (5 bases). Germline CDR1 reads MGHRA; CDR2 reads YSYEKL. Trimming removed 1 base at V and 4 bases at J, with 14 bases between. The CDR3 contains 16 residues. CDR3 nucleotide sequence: TGCGCCAGCAGCCAAGTTGCGCAGGGTCGGTACAATGAGCAGTTCTTC. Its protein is CASSQVAQGRYNEQFF.

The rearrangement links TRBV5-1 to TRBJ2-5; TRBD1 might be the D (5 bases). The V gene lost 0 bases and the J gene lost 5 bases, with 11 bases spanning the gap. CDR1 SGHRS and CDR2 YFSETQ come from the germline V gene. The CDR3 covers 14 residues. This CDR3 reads CASSLAMGLETQYF. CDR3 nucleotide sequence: TGCGCCAGCAGCTTGGCTATGGGGCTGGAGACCCAGTACTTC.

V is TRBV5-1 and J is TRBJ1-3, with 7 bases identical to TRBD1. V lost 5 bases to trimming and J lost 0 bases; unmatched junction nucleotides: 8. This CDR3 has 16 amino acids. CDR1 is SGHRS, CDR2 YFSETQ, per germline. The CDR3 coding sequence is TGCGCCAGCAGGACAGGGATAGCCAGCTCTGGAAACACCATATATTTT. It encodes CASRTGIASSGNTIYF.

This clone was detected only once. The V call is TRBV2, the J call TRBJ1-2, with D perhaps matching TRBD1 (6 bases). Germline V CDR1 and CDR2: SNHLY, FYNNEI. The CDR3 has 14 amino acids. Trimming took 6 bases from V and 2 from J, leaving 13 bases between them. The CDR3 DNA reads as TGTGCCAGCAGCCTCAACAGGGAGAACTATGGCTACACCTTC. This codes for CASSLNRENYGYTF. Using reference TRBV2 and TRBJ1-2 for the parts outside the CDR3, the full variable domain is EPEVTQTPSHQVTQMGQEVILRCVPISNHLYFYWYRQILGQKVEFLVSFYNNEISEKSEIFDDQFSVERPDGSNFTLKIRSTKLEDSAMYFCASSLNRENYGYTFGSGTRLTVV.

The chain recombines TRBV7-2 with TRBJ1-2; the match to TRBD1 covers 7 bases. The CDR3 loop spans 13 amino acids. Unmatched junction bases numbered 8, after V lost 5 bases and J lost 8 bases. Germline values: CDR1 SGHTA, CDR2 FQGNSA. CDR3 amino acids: CASSQGGHPGYTF. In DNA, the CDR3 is TGTGCCAGCAGCCAGGGGGGGCACCCCGGCTACACCTTC.

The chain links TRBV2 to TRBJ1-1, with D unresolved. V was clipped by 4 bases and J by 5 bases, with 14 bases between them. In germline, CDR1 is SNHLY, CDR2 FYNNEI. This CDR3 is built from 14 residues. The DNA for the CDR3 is TGTGCCAGCAGTGTTCCAACCTTGAGGACTGAAGCTTTCTTT. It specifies CASSVPTLRTEAFF.

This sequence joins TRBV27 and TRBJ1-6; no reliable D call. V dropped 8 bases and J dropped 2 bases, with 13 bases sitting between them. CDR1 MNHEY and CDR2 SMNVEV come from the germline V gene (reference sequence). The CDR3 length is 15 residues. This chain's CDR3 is CASGRGGPYNSPLHF. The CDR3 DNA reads TGTGCCAGCGGACGAGGCGGCCCCTATAATTCACCCCTCCACTTT.

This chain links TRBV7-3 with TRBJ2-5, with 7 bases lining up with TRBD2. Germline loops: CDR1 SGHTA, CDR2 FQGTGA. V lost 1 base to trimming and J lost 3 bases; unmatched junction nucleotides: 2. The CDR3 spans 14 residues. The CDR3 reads CASSLRAGEETQYF. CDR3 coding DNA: TGTGCCAGCAGCTTAAGGGCGGGAGAAGAGACCCAGTACTTC.

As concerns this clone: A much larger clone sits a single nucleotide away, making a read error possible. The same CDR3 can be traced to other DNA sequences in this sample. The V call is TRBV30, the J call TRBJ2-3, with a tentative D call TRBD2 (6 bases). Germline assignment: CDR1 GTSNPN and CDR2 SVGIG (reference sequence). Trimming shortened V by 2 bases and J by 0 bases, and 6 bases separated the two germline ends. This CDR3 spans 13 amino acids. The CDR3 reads CAWSSGSTDTQYF. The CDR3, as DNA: TGTGCCTGGAGTAGCGGGAGCACAGATACGCAGTATTTT.

CDR3 amino acids: CASRPTPEPNYGYTF. CDR3 DNA: TGTGCCAGCAGACCTACCCCGGAGCCTAACTATGGCTACACCTTC. The V gene is TRBV7-2, the J gene TRBJ1-2; unclear D gene. The CDR3 has 15 amino acids. Germline CDR1 is SGHTA and CDR2 is FQGNSA. V was trimmed by 6 bases and J by 0 bases, leaving 14 bases between them.